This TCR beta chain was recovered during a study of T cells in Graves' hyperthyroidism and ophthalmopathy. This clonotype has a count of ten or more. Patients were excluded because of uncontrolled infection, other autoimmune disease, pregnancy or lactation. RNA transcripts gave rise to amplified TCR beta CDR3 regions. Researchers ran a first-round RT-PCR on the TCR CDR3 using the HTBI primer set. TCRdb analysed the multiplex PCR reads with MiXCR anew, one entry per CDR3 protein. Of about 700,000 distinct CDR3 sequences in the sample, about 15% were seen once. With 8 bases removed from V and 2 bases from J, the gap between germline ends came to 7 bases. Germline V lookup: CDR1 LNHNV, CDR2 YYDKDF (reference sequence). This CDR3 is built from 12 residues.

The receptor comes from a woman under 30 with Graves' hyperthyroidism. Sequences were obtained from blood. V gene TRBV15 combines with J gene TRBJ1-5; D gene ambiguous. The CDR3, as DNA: TGTGCCACCGGGGTCGGCAATCAGCCCCAGCATTTT. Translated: CATGVGNQPQHF.